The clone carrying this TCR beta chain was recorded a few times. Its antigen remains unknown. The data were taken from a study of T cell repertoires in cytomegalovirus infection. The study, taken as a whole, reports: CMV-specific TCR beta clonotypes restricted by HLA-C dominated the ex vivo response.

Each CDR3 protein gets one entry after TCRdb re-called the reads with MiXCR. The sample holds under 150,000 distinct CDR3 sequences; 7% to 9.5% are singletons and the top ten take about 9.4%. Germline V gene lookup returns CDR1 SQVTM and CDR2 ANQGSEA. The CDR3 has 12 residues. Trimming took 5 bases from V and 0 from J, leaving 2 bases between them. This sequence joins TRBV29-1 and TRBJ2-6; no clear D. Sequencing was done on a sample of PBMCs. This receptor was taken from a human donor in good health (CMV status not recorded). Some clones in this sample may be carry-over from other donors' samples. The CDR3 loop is CSVYSGANVLTF. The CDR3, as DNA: TGCAGCGTTTACTCTGGGGCCAACGTCCTGACTTTC.